This T cell receptor beta chain was captured in a study of cytomegalovirus exposure and HLA in healthy donors (dated by TCRdb to 2016 to 2017). As for the study more broadly: An earlier analysis of some 550 of the donors reported 276 Gb of sequence data and around 120 million unique TCR beta sequences from 150 million to 200 million T cells. HLA typing included class I and class II loci at four-digit resolution. A later genetic analysis used genome-wide SNP genotypes for about 65% of the roughly 700 donors, treating that subset as a discovery cohort. An earlier analysis of some 500 of the donors used high-throughput TCR beta sequencing to judge whether each TCR beta V gene segment behaved as functional or pseudogenic. A separate validation cohort of some 130 different subjects was used in addition to the roughly 700-subject first cohort. The genetic ancestry cluster associated with self-reported Caucasian donors included 70% to 85% of the 398 genotyped donors. The later analysis used no new phenotypic data to find candidate immune exposures, relying instead on TCR beta sequences and their occurrence across donors. The study combined high-throughput TCR immunosequencing, statistical association of individual TCRs with disease status, and machine learning to predict cytomegalovirus infection status. Roughly 290 gigabases of sequencing data and roughly 80 million unique TCR sequences made up an early release that covered over 550 HLA-typed donors. The number of donors typed differed by locus, with roughly 629-640 for A, B, C, DRB1 and DQB1, around 500 for DQA1, nearly 610 for DPA1, and some 440 for DPB1. Using immunosequencing, the study profiled T cell repertoires from about 620 subjects and related those repertoires to cytomegalovirus serostatus. A later analysis re-examined previously published TCR beta repertoires from more than 650 donors and added high-resolution HLA genotyping to investigate patterns of TCR occurrence. Every discovery cohort repertoire had been produced on one sequencing platform. The study was designed to test whether signatures of past pathogen exposure could be identified by cataloging public T cell receptors. On average, around 200,000 unique TCR beta nucleotide sequences were sequenced per donor among more than 350 genotyped donors of the cohort, with roughly 18% of those sequences being non-productive. Roughly 5 DR-DQ haplotypes were handled as single units for association and clustering because linkage in the cohort was strong. Donor age, sex, ethnicity and CMV serostatus were compiled together with the repertoire data.

Between the V and J ends, shortened by 2 bases and 6 bases respectively, the junction contains 13 bases. The germline V gene specifies SQVTM as CDR1 and ANQGSEA as CDR2. There are 14 amino acids in the CDR3, from cysteine to phenylalanine inclusive. Just the 42-base CDR3 DNA is kept, in frame starting at base 1. The cohort consisted of fewer than 700 healthy bone marrow donors. Cohort members were all nominally healthy when sampled, although unrecorded immune exposures were likely present. The donor was CMV seropositive and was included in the group of some 290 seropositive cohort members. Every donor gave a peripheral blood sample, and the peripheral blood mononuclear cells from that sample were used for TCR beta sequencing. Genomic DNA was extracted from the blood cell samples with the Qiagen DNeasy Blood Extraction Kit. The library was prepared using the immunoSEQ multiplex PCR assay. For the multiplex PCR, a mixture combining 60 forward primers for TCR Vbeta segments and 13 reverse primers for TCR Jbeta segments was used. Amplification of the CDR3 region of rearranged TCR beta genes was performed with a multiplex PCR assay on genomic DNA. Amplified TCR beta libraries were sequenced as 87-base-pair reads on the Illumina HiSeq System. Regarding the original processing steps: A later analysis tallied 80 million to 95 million unique TCR beta chains across the 666 repertoires, and around 9.9 million of those chains were shared by two or more donors. Raw reads were error-corrected and collapsed into unique sequences with a nearest-neighbor algorithm that merged closely related sequences to remove PCR and sequencing errors. V, D and J gene segments were assigned by aligning CDR3 sequences to IMGT reference sequences. For a sequence to be retained, a match of at least six nucleotides to both a V gene segment and a J gene segment was required. A rearrangement counted as productive if the CDR3 had no stop codons and remained in frame with V and J, and every other rearrangement counted as non-productive. Following IMGT convention, CDR3 was defined as the stretch from the second conserved V-encoded cysteine to the conserved J-encoded phenylalanine. In an earlier analysis of around 600 of the donors, sequences lacking an unambiguous match to a single V gene segment were excluded. An earlier analysis of under 750 of the donors called V segments functional above 56.7% productive rearrangements and segregating when the between-donor standard deviation exceeded 5%. A statistical classification framework was built for diagnosing cytomegalovirus status from the catalog of TCR beta chain sequences. In a later analysis, V and J genes were assigned by comparing TCR nucleotide sequences against IMGT/GENE-DB human TR gene sequences. Using the TCRdist pipeline, a later analysis assigned CDR3 sequences along with most-parsimonious VDJ recombination scenarios. In a later analysis, each TCR beta chain was defined by its CDR3 amino acid sequence together with its V-gene family, and reads lacking a unique V-gene family were excluded. A later analysis removed several hundred highly shared, low-generation-probability nucleotide sequences to deal with suspected cross-contamination and a sequencing artifact. In a later analysis, a clonal expansion index was calculated for each public chain from normalized within-repertoire ranks of inferred template counts. Generation probabilities in a later analysis came from a VDJ recombination model fitted to out-of-frame rearrangements, and those results were checked against IGoR. A later analysis scored TCR-TCR, TCR-HLA and TCR-CMV co-occurrence with hypergeometric tests, applying a repertoire-size bias correction to TCR pairs. In a later analysis, false discovery rates were estimated by permuting HLA or CMV assignments 20 times. In a later analysis, co-occurring TCRs were grouped using DBSCAN, with TCRdist sequence similarity added in when clustering inside HLA-allele-positive subsets. Repertoires with fewer than 30,000 or more than 120,000 public chains, plus five repertoires with anomalous nucleotide sharing, were excluded from co-occurrence clustering. TCRdb provides this immuneACCESS table in a form limited to in-frame rearrangements. Some clones are lacking; in checked studies, under half of them reflect an unresolved V gene, and why the rest are absent is not known. V and J calls and clone size follow that table, whereas D and trimming were derived from the DNA. Recorded for this sample are under 200,000 clones; around 80% of them occurred a single time. The ten top clones hold around 5.8% of the sample.

General findings and caveats noted by the study authors: While some public TCRs were present in many individuals, most TCR sequences turned up only very rarely across donors. The presence/absence analyses assumed that sequencing depth was roughly uniform across donors, and that assumption may not be true. Only TCR beta chains were sequenced in this cohort, and the absence of alpha or paired-chain data limited detectable features. Strong co-occurrence of HLA alleles, especially DR and DQ, made assigning TCR associations to individual alleles difficult. Some IMGT-functional V segments, including TRBV6-2 and TRBV6-3, could not be told apart with the 87-base-pair reads, so those segments were excluded. According to a later genetic analysis, donors in an Asian-associated ancestry cluster had fewer N-insertions in productive TCRs than the roughly 670-donor mean. In a later analysis, the rate of TCR association differed among HLA loci, with DRB1 alleles having the most associated TCRs and HLA-C alleles having the fewest. A total of fewer than 200 TCR beta chains were listed by the study as associated with cytomegalovirus. A further reported finding was that TCR beta sequences accurately predicted the HLA-A and HLA-B alleles for most subjects in the first cohort. The only immune exposure information available for the cohort was CMV serostatus. In a later analysis, around 17,000 TCR beta sequences were associated with specific HLA alleles at a false discovery rate of 0.05. Because counts were too low, roughly 18 rarely observed V segments, including chromosome 9 orphons, were left out of the earlier analysis of 500 to 650 of the donors. The sequencing pipeline was judged likely to have produced a cluster of highly shared sequence variants as a technical artifact. A later genetic analysis associated a missense DCLRE1C variant with V-gene and J-gene trimming of TCR beta chains, and an independent cohort replicated the association. HLA typing was unavailable for some donors at each locus, so association tests used only the typed subset. Correlated functional status among segregating V segments might be attributable to linkage disequilibrium, but an unknown experimental factor could not be ruled out. Three of the identified cytomegalovirus-associated TCR beta chains were confirmed in vitro to be specific for cytomegalovirus antigens. The classifier was reported to diagnose cytomegalovirus status with high specificity and sensitivity in both the original and validation cohorts. Most CMV-associated TCR beta chains appeared to be HLA-restricted in a later analysis, and the HLA associations seemed to be driven largely by CMV exposure. The authors suggested that the approach could potentially be generalized to other disease states and immunological phenotypes. A later analysis found that HLA-associated TCR beta chains were more clonally expanded and had lower generation probabilities than equally common non-associated chains. According to a later analysis, parvovirus B19, influenza, CMV and Epstein-Barr virus appeared linked to several top co-occurrence clusters. An earlier analysis of roughly 570 of the donors showed that most TCR beta V segments appeared in productive rearrangements either about 90% or about 30% of the time, which broadly matched IMGT annotations.

Turning to this clone: What antigen it recognizes has not been identified. No base-level quality is on record; no much larger clone is a single base apart.

The sample consisted of PBMCs. The TCR sequence derives from a male donor in good health and CMV-seropositive. The receptor chain draws on TRBV29-1 and TRBJ2-2, and perhaps TRBD2 as D gene, on 6 matching bases. For the CDR3, the sequence is CSVEHGSRAGELFF. The bases read TGCAGCGTTGAACACGGGAGTAGGGCCGGGGAGCTGTTTTTT.